This T cell receptor beta chain was sequenced during a study of T cell responses to AZD1222 COVID-19 vaccine (dated by TCRdb to the early 2020s). A note on the overall study: TCR sequencing was performed for 230 to 250 trial participants, of whom roughly 200 were given two doses of AZD1222 and some 26 were given two doses of MenACWY control vaccine. Trial participants were enrolled into age subgroups of 18-55, 56-69 and 70-plus years, which contained 148, 28 and 57 TCR-sequenced participants, respectively. The investigation overall reported the following: Because no day 14 peak-response samples were available, the repertoires could be characterized only after the peak T cell response. Most participants were white British and females outnumbered males, and the authors suggested that clonal diversity may have been underestimated. After two AZD1222 doses, spike-specific TCR breadth and depth were significantly higher than at day 0 and than in MenACWY recipients. The vaccine-associated CD4 TCRs covered the entire spike protein, and the dominant responses fell in regions 160-218 and 743-854. Reportedly, almost half of the unique spike-specific TCRs recognized epitopes lying outside the regions that are mutated in the B.1.351 and B.1.1.7 variants. Conclusions about previously exposed vaccinees were limited because only six AZD1222 recipients were SARS-CoV-2 seropositive at baseline. The 56-69-year group was small, and its depth increase did not reach significance, likely because of low power.

Turning to this clone: Its antigen is unknown. The sample holds no much larger clone one base away, and base qualities are not on file.

The CDR3 regions of human TCRbeta chains were analyzed by immunosequencing. As for how the authors treated the data: Repertoire TCRs were checked for matches against a reference library of SARS-CoV-2-specific TCRs that had been generated using the MIRA antigen-specificity platform. Breadth was defined as the fraction of unique TCRs that were SARS-CoV-2-associated. Depth was defined as the fraction of total T cells that were SARS-CoV-2-associated. Using the MIRA data, every spike-specific TCR was mapped to the spike region that the TCR reacted to and assigned to either a CD4 or a CD8 class. Log10-transformed breadth and depth values were compared by one-way ANOVA with Sidak's multiple comparisons tests. The source is immuneACCESS, and TCRdb retained only in-frame sequences with V and J called. Part of the clones is not carried over; for the studies checked, unresolved V genes explain less than half of this, and the remainder is unexplained. From that table come the V and J calls and clone size; the DNA was used to work out D and trimming. Here the sample has some 150,000 clones; around 90% occur a single time. The top ten clones comprise approximately 3.3% of the sample.

The time point label for this specimen denotes: about 28 days (+/-7) after the second vaccine dose. AZD1222 recipients with second doses at about 4 weeks or about 12 weeks were pooled, because spike-specific TCR depth and breadth did not differ between schedules. The vaccinee samples were drawn from two UK trials, COV001 and COV002, one of which was a single-blind randomized controlled phase 2/3 trial testing AZD1222 (ChAdOx1 nCoV-19) in healthy adults. For TCRbeta chain sequencing, PBMC samples from trial participants were taken at day 0 and at day 28 after the second dose. Sequences were derived from peripheral blood, sampled 28 days after the second AZD1222 dose. This receptor was identified in an adult who received the AZD1222 COVID-19 vaccine.

The nucleotides are TGCGCCAGCACTGCCAATGGACTAGCGGGAGCCGAAGGGGGGACAGATACGCAGTATTTT. This gives the protein CASTANGLAGAEGGTDTQYF. The rearranged segments are TRBV10-2 and TRBJ2-3; 13 junctional bases match TRBD2. Measured from the cysteine to the phenylalanine, the CDR3 is 20 residues long. This entry keeps only the CDR3 DNA: 60 bases, framed from base 1. Trimming accounts for 7 bases at V and 3 bases at J, while the number of junction bases matched to no gene is 19. CDR1 and CDR2 (WSHSY, SAAADI) derive from the germline V gene.